The T cell receptor (beta chain) under discussion was sequenced for a study of radiotherapy plus CTLA-4 blockade in lung cancer. Study-level background: Of the patients, under 20% showed objective responses and approximately 34% attained disease control.

Assay: immunoSEQ multiplex PCR; the TCRdb copy retains only in-frame clones and omits some. Found here are 85,000 to 120,000 clones, 85% to 90% of them singletons; the top ten hold less than 2.5%. Treatment of patients with chemo-refractory metastatic non-small-cell lung cancer consisted of focal radiation plus CTLA-4 blockade with ipilimumab. CDR1 SGHRS and CDR2 YFSETQ come from the germline V gene. CDR3 length: 14 amino acids. J was trimmed by 11 bases and V by 3 bases; bases with no gene match: 11. The material was peripheral blood, obtained from a patient treated with radiotherapy plus ipilimumab. The source is a human donor with non-small cell lung cancer that progressed on radiotherapy plus ipilimumab. Some clones in this sample may be carry-over from other donors' samples. The genes are TRBV5-1 and TRBJ1-5; 7 bases are shared with TRBD1. The CDR3 sequence is CASSSGQPEGAQHF. CDR3 bases: TGCGCCAGCAGCTCGGGACAGCCGGAGGGAGCCCAGCATTTT. The whole variable domain, remainder taken from reference TRBV5-1 and TRBJ1-5, is KAGVTQTPRYLIKTRGQQVTLSCSPISGHRSVSWYQQTPGQGLQFLFEYFSETQRNKGNFPGRFSGRQFSNSRSEMNVSTLELGDSALYLCASSSGQPEGAQHFGDGTRLSIL.